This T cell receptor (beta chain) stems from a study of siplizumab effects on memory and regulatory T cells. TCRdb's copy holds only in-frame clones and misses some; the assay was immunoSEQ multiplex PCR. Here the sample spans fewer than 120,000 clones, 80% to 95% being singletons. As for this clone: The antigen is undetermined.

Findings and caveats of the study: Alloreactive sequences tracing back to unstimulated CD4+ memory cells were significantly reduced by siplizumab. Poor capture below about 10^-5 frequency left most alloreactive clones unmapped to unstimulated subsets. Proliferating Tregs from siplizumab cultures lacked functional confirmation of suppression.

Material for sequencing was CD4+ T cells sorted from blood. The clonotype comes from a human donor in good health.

The CDR3 DNA sequence: TGCGCCAGCAGCCGAGGGGGGAGGAGAAATGAAAAACTGTTTTTT. Translated: CASSRGGRRNEKLFF. The chain uses TRBV4-1 and TRBJ1-4; the D gene is possibly TRBD1 (6 bases). CDR1 and CDR2 (germline): MGHRA, YSYEKL. The CDR3 loop spans 15 amino acids. V lost 4 bases, J lost 5 bases, and 14 bases lay in between.